The 2 T cell receptor beta chains given below trace back to one sample, sequenced in a study of blood T cell repertoires in COVID-19. This table comes from immunoSEQ multiplex PCR, and its TCRdb copy is limited to in-frame clones, with some not included. Among about 78,000 clones listed, 90% were seen once. Sequencing used peripheral blood. The receptors originated from a woman of 80 years or more with active or convalescent COVID-19.

The rearrangement uses TRBV5-1 and TRBJ2-7, with 8 bases lining up with TRBD1. The germline gives CDR1 SGHRS, CDR2 YFSETQ. This CDR3 is 14 amino acids long. Germline trimming cut 7 bases from V and 2 bases from J; bases unmatched to any gene: 8. CDR3 nucleotide sequence: TGCGCCAGCTCCGAACAGGGGGGTCCCTACGAGCAGTACTTC. Protein sequence: CASSEQGGPYEQYF.

This chain joins TRBV2 and TRBJ2-1; the D is unclear. The CDR3 has 13 amino acids. Per germline, CDR1 SNHLY and CDR2 FYNNEI. Trimming took 4 bases from V and 10 from J, leaving 14 bases between them. The CDR3 reads CASSAHQDVEQFF. In DNA, the CDR3 is TGTGCCAGCAGTGCCCACCAGGATGTCGAGCAGTTCTTC.